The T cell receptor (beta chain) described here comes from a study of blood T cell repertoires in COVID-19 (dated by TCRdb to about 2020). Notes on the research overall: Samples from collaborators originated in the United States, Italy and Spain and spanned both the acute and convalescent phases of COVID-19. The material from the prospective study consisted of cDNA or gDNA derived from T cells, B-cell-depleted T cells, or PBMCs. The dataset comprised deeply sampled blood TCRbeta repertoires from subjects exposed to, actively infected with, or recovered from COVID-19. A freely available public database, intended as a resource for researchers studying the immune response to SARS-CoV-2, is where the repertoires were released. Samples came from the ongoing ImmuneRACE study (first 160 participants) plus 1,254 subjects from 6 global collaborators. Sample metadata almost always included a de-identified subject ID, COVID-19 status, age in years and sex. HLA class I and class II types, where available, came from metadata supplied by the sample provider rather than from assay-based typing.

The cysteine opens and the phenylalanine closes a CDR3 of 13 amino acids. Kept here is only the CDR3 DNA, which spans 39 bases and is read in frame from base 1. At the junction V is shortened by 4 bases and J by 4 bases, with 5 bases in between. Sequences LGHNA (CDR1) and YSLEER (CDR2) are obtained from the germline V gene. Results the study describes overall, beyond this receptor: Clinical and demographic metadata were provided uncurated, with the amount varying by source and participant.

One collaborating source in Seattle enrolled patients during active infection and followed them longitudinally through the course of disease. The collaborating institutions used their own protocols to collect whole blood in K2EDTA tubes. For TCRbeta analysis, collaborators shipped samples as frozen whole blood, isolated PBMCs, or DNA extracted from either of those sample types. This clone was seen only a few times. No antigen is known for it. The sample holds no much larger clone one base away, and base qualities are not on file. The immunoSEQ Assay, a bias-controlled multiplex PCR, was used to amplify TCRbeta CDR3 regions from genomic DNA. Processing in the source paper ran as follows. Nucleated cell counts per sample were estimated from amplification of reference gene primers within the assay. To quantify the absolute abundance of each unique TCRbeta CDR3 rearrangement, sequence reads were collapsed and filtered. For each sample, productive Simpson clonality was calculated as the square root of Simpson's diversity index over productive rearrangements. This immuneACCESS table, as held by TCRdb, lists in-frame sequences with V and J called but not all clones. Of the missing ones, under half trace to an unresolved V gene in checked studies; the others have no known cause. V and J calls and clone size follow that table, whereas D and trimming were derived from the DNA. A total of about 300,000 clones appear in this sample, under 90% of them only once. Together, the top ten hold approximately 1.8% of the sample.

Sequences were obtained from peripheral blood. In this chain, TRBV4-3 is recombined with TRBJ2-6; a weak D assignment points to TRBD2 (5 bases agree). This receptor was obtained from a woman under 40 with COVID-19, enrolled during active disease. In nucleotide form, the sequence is TGCGCCAGCAGCCCGGGGGGGGCCAACGTCCTGACTTTC. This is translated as CASSPGGANVLTF.